This TCR beta chain was found in a study of CD8 T cells in Susac syndrome. Whole-study findings and limits: The number of individuals included in the study's TCR sequencing and HLA analysis was acknowledged as relatively small.

RNA, at roughly 0.5 to 1 ug, was reverse transcribed with random hexamers. The authors amplified TCR beta CDR3 across 54 Vbeta and 13 Jbeta using immunoSEQ multiplex PCR. TCRdb re-called the immunoSEQ multiplex PCR reads through MiXCR, storing one row per CDR3 protein. The profile shows 250,000 to 350,000 distinct CDR3 sequences, 90% to 95% of them singletons. Details on this clonotype: Its specificity is not known.

CDR1 DFQATT and CDR2 SNEGSKA come from the germline V gene (reference sequence). The CDR3 is 15 amino acids. V was clipped by 4 bases and J by 0 bases, with 14 bases between them. From blood CD8+ and CD4+ T cells, the TCR beta chain was sequenced. The clonotype was recovered from a human donor with multiple sclerosis. J is TRBJ2-3 and V is TRBV20-1; possibly TRBD2 for D (7 bases). The specimen was CD4+ T cells from PBMCs. The CDR3 region is CSAIRGGASTDTQYF. The CDR3 region has the DNA TGCAGTGCTATCCGAGGGGGGGCGAGCACAGATACGCAGTATTTT.